Each of the 10 T cell receptor beta chains below was sequenced from the same sample in a study of early T cells in non-severe SARS-CoV-2 infection. Via MiXCR, TCRdb re-called the 5' RACE reads, giving one row per CDR3 protein. The sample consists of about 30,000 distinct CDR3 sequences, under 4% of them appearing once. Sequenced sample: whole blood. The receptors were sampled from an adult who was a healthcare worker with PCR-confirmed SARS-CoV-2 infection or an uninfected control (not recorded which).

This clonotype was observed many times. The CDR3 DNA reads TGTGCCAGCAGCTTGGAAGGGGCGAGCCCTGGAAACACCATATATTTT. Translation: CASSLEGASPGNTIYF. The chain joins TRBV5-4 to TRBJ1-3; D might be TRBD1 (5 bases). Trimming pared 0 bases from V and 2 bases from J, leaving 12 bases between. Germline values: CDR1 SGHNT, CDR2 YYREEE (reference sequence). The CDR3 runs to 16 residues. Looking up the rest from reference TRBV5-4 and TRBJ1-3 gives the full variable domain: ETGVTQSPTHLIKTRGQQVTLRCSSQSGHNTVSWYQQALGQGPQFIFQYYREEENGRGNFPPRFSGLQFPNYSSELNVNALELDDSALYLCASSLEGASPGNTIYFGEGSWLTVV.

This clonotype was observed many times. The chain combines TRBV29-1 with TRBJ1-4, with TRBD1 identical over 10 bases. The CDR3 consists of 13 residues. Per germline, CDR1 SQVTM and CDR2 ANQGSEA. With 6 bases clipped from V and 8 bases from J, the junction kept 6 bases outside the gene matches. In DNA, the CDR3 is TGCAGCGTAGTGGGACAGGGGAACGAAAAACTGTTTTTT. Protein sequence: CSVVGQGNEKLFF.

This chain links TRBV11-2 with TRBJ1-6; D gene unclear. CDR3 length equals 16 residues. V was trimmed by 0 bases and J by 3 bases, leaving 9 bases between them. Germline loops: CDR1 SGHAT, CDR2 FQNNGV. CDR3 DNA sequence: TGTGCCAGCAGCTTAGATCGGTCGGGCTATAATTCACCCCTCCACTTT. Translating gives CASSLDRSGYNSPLHF. The variable domain in full, completed from reference TRBV11-2 and TRBJ1-6, reads EAGVAQSPRYKIIEKRQSVAFWCNPISGHATLYWYQQILGQGPKLLIQFQNNGVVDDSQLPKDRFSAERLKGVDSTLKIQPAKLEDSAVYLCASSLDRSGYNSPLHFGNGTRLTVT.

This clonotype has a handful of counts. This chain joins TRBV20-1 and TRBJ2-5; 8 bases are shared with TRBD1. The V gene end was trimmed by 1 base and the J gene end by 5 bases; junction bases not matched to a gene: 0. This CDR3 contains 12 residues. Germline V lookup: CDR1 DFQATT, CDR2 SNEGSKA (reference sequence). The CDR3 DNA reads as TGCAGTGCTAGAGGGACAGGGGAGACCCAGTACTTC. This sequence encodes CSARGTGETQYF.

Ten or more counts support this clonotype. The chain carries TRBV4-3 and TRBJ2-4; D not resolved. Trimming removed 1 base at V and 12 bases at J, with 10 bases between. The CDR3 is 12 residues long. Per germline, CDR1 LGHNA and CDR2 YSLEER. Written as DNA, the CDR3 is TGCGCCAGCAGCCAAGGCGGTGGAAGTCAGTACTTC. It yields the protein CASSQGGGSQYF.

This clonotype was counted at least ten times. This chain links TRBV11-2 with TRBJ1-6; D unclear. Germline V gene data show CDR1 as SGHAT and CDR2 as FQNNGV. The CDR3 contains 12 residues. V was cut by 4 bases and J by 8 bases, with 6 bases left in between. The CDR3 bases are TGTGCCAGCAGCTCAACCCATTCACCCCTCCACTTT. Translation: CASSSTHSPLHF.

This clonotype was detected many times. The V and J genes are TRBV20-1 and TRBJ2-1; TRBD2 is a possible D gene (7 bases). The CDR3 has 14 residues. Germline lookup yields CDR1 DFQATT and CDR2 SNEGSKA (reference sequence). Trimming stripped 6 bases from V and 10 bases from J, with 22 bases between. CDR3 nucleotides: TGCAGTGCGGACAGTATCCGACTAGCCGGGGAGCAGTTCTTC. This sequence encodes CSADSIRLAGEQFF.

Many counts were recorded for this clonotype. This rearrangement joins TRBV7-2 to TRBJ2-5; tentative D call: TRBD1 (7 bases). V shed 5 bases and J shed 2 bases, with 12 bases lying between them. Germline V gene sequence: CDR1 SGHTA, CDR2 FQGNSA. There are 14 residues in the CDR3. CDR3 residues: CASSAQGGQETQYF. Here the CDR3 DNA reads TGTGCCAGCAGCGCGCAGGGGGGTCAAGAGACCCAGTACTTC.

This clonotype was seen repeatedly, ten times or more. The chain uses TRBV12-3 or TRBV12-4 and TRBJ1-1, with 9 bases aligning to TRBD1. The CDR3 is 15 amino acids. Trimming removed 1 base from V and 4 bases from J; junction bases left unmatched: 4. The CDR3 sequence: CASSLGQGVGTEAFF. The DNA for the CDR3 is TGTGCCAGCAGTTTAGGACAGGGGGTTGGCACTGAAGCTTTCTTT.

This clonotype showed up many times. V and J are TRBV12-3 or TRBV12-4 and TRBJ1-2; weak D call: TRBD1 (6 bases). The CDR3 length is 13 residues. V was pared by 0 bases and J by 7 bases, with 9 bases between. The CDR3 region is CASSLAGGAGYTF. CDR3 DNA sequence: TGTGCCAGCAGTTTAGCGGGGGGGGCTGGCTACACCTTC.